This T cell receptor beta chain was profiled in a study of T cells expressing NK-cell markers. Study summary: Repertoires of TCR beta were obtained from T cells sorted as CD3+CD56+NKG2C+, CD3+CD56+NKG2C- and CD3+CD56-NKG2C+.

Germline lookup yields CDR1 MNHEY and CDR2 SVGAGI. This CDR3 contains 17 residues. Reprocessing the 5' RACE reads, TCRdb reports a single entry for every CDR3 protein and omits DNA. Here the sample table reports 300,000 to 500,000 distinct CDR3 sequences. The sequencing input was blood T cells: a sorted CD56 or NKG2C T cell subset, CD4+ or CD8+ T cells, or bulk PBMC T cells (not recorded which). The clonotype originates from a woman in her 50s in good health. J is TRBJ1-1 and V is TRBV6-5; TCRdb names TRBD1, which stays unverified in the absence of DNA. The CDR3 is CASSRDRVLVRDTEAFF.